This T cell receptor beta chain is from a study of T cell responses to AZD1222 COVID-19 vaccine. Study background: Second-dose recipients at about 4 or about 12 weeks were treated as one pooled group.

The assay was immunoSEQ multiplex PCR, and TCRdb's table has in-frame clones only and misses some. In the table there are 87,000 or so clones, about 89% of which are singletons. V lost 0 bases and J lost 5, with 5 bases in between. The length of the CDR3 is 13 residues. Looked up from germline, CDR1 is SGHNT and CDR2 is YYREEE (reference sequence). Note on this clone: As yet, its antigen is unknown.

Study-wide points: Researchers report vaccine-associated CD4 TCRs spanning spike, with dominance at 160-218 and 743-854. The sample set comprised mostly white British donors with more females, and clonal diversity was possibly underestimated. The study identified only a handful of AZD1222 recipients as seropositive at baseline.

The receptor was derived from an adult in good health. This rearrangement joins TRBV5-4 to TRBJ1-4; D ambiguous. The sample in question was peripheral blood, obtained on day 0 of AZD1222 vaccination. CDR3 loop: CASSLDQNEKLFF. For the CDR3, the DNA is TGTGCCAGCAGCTTGGACCAGAATGAAAAACTGTTTTTT.